This is a list of T cell receptor beta chains from one sample in a study of blood T cell repertoires in COVID-19. TCRdb's copy holds only in-frame clones and misses some; the assay was immunoSEQ multiplex PCR. The data hold hundreds of thousands of clones, with around nine tenths observed a single time. The sequencing input was PBMCs or T cells enriched from blood (not recorded which). These receptors originate from a woman under 30 who had recovered from COVID-19. Both conserved end residues are part of each CDR3. A D gene is named only where the DNA matches it firmly. Rows may omit the clone size; those that give it use once, few, many or a size class.

once	TRBD1	TRBV7-9	TRBJ1-1	CASSLWDRGTEAFF	TGTGCCAGCAGCTTATGGGACAGGGGGACTGAAGCTTTCTTT
once	NA	TRBV12-3/TRBV12-4	TRBJ1-5	CASGGGSNQPQHF	TGTGCCAGCGGCGGGGGAAGCAATCAGCCCCAGCATTTT
NA	NA	TRBV2	TRBJ1-5	CASSGTANNQPQHF	TGTGCCAGCAGTGGGACAGCAAACAATCAGCCCCAGCATTTT
NA	NA	TRBV12-3/TRBV12-4	TRBJ1-1	CASSFGGSGEAFF	TGTGCCAGCAGTTTTGGGGGGTCGGGTGAAGCTTTCTTT
NA	NA	TRBV7-8	TRBJ1-4	CASSQKRFGGEKLFF	TGTGCCAGCAGCCAGAAACGATTCGGAGGGGAAAAACTGTTTTTT
NA	TRBD1	TRBV3-1/TRBV3-2	TRBJ1-4	CASRPTGGFEKLFF	TGTGCCAGCCGACCGACAGGGGGGTTCGAAAAACTGTTTTTT
NA	NA	TRBV5-4	TRBJ1-6	CASSTSEGIRGFSPLHF	TGTGCCAGCAGCACCAGTGAGGGCATCAGGGGATTTTCACCCCTCCACTTT
NA	NA	TRBV11-2	TRBJ1-2	CASSSMQGNSGYTF	TGTGCCAGCAGCTCAATGCAGGGTAATAGTGGCTACACCTTC
NA	NA	TRBV2	TRBJ1-2	CARGQDGYTF	TGTGCCAGGGGTCAGGATGGCTACACCTTC
NA	NA	TRBV18	TRBJ1-2	CASSPPALNSYGYTF	TGTGCCAGCTCACCACCCGCCCTTAACTCCTATGGCTACACCTTC
NA	TRBD2	TRBV10-3	TRBJ2-1	CAISDPLGLALTNEQFF	TGTGCCATCAGTGACCCATTGGGACTAGCTCTTACCAATGAGCAGTTCTTC
NA	NA	TRBV5-6	TRBJ2-7	CASSPDGERVRYEQYF	TGTGCCAGCAGCCCCGACGGGGAAAGAGTTCGCTACGAGCAGTACTTC
NA	TRBD1	TRBV5-8	TRBJ1-2	CASSSRGQGPYGYTF	TGTGCCAGCAGCTCCAGAGGACAGGGGCCGTATGGCTACACCTTC
NA	NA	TRBV7-9	TRBJ1-2	CASSSAAIRGHYGYTF	TGTGCCAGCAGCTCAGCGGCGATCAGGGGACACTATGGCTACACCTTC
NA	TRBD1	TRBV3-1/TRBV3-2	TRBJ2-2	CASSLTGTVGTGELFF	TGTGCCAGCAGCCTTACCGGGACAGTGGGCACCGGGGAGCTGTTTTTT
NA	TRBD1	TRBV27	TRBJ1-1	CASAFTGVLTEAFF	TGTGCCAGTGCTTTTACAGGGGTGTTAACTGAAGCTTTCTTT
NA	NA	TRBV9	TRBJ1-6	CASSGPGNSPLHF	TGTGCCAGCAGTGGACCGGGGAATTCACCCCTCCACTTT
NA	NA	TRBV12-3/TRBV12-4	TRBJ1-1	CASSSRGGEAFF	TGTGCCAGCAGTTCTAGGGGTGGTGAAGCTTTCTTT
NA	NA	TRBV4-1	TRBJ2-3	CASSPPHNRADTQYF	TGCGCCAGCAGCCCCCCCCATAATCGTGCGGATACGCAGTATTTT
NA	TRBD1	TRBV15	TRBJ1-4	CATSTGQGAEKLFF	TGTGCCACCAGCACGGGACAGGGGGCTGAAAAACTGTTTTTT
NA	NA	TRBV20-1	TRBJ1-5	CSASHRGGQPQHF	TGCAGTGCTAGTCATAGGGGCGGTCAGCCCCAGCATTTT
NA	TRBD2	TRBV5-6	TRBJ2-7	CASSLGGLAGGYEQYF	TGTGCCAGCAGCTTGGGAGGACTAGCGGGAGGTTACGAGCAGTACTTC
NA	NA	TRBV2	TRBJ2-1	CASVGGYNEQFF	TGTGCCAGTGTAGGGGGCTACAATGAGCAGTTCTTC
NA	NA	TRBV9	TRBJ1-2	CASSVGRGRVYGYTF	TGTGCCAGCAGCGTAGGGAGGGGTCGGGTCTATGGCTACACCTTC
NA	TRBD2	TRBV18	TRBJ2-7	CASSPPTSGRFYEQYF	TGTGCCAGCTCACCACCTACTAGCGGGAGGTTCTACGAGCAGTACTTC
once	NA	TRBV20-1	TRBJ1-1	CSASSPGTPYTEAFF	TGCAGTGCTAGTTCGCCCGGGACACCATACACTGAAGCTTTCTTT
NA	NA	TRBV20-1	TRBJ2-7	CSASGPGSYEQYF	TGCAGTGCTAGTGGTCCCGGGAGCTACGAGCAGTACTTC
NA	NA	TRBV13	TRBJ1-3	CASSSIIPRTGNTIYF	TGTGCCAGCAGCTCGATTATCCCGCGTACTGGAAACACCATATATTTT
NA	TRBD1	TRBV18	TRBJ2-2	CASSPYRGPGELFF	TGTGCCAGCTCACCGTACAGGGGGCCCGGGGAGCTGTTTTTT
NA	TRBD2	TRBV10-1	TRBJ2-5	CASSSLAGQETQYF	TGCGCCAGCAGTAGCCTAGCGGGGCAAGAGACCCAGTACTTC
once	TRBD1	TRBV5-6	TRBJ2-7	CASSLRQGTYEQYF	TGTGCCAGCAGCCTAAGACAGGGAACCTACGAGCAGTACTTC
once	NA	TRBV28	TRBJ1-5	CASSSRQRSNQPQHF	TGTGCCAGCAGTTCGCGACAGAGGAGCAATCAGCCCCAGCATTTT
NA	TRBD1	TRBV19	TRBJ1-1	CASSIRQGAGNTEAFF	TGTGCCAGTAGTATTAGACAGGGGGCCGGAAACACTGAAGCTTTCTTT
NA	NA	TRBV5-4	TRBJ2-7	CASSAPGDEQYF	TGTGCCAGCAGCGCGCCAGGGGACGAGCAGTACTTC
NA	NA	TRBV4-1	TRBJ2-6	CASSRGPGANVLTF	TGCGCCAGCAGCCGAGGGCCCGGGGCCAACGTCCTGACTTTC
NA	TRBD2	TRBV7-9	TRBJ2-7	CASSLAAGGFYEQYF	TGTGCCAGCAGCTTAGCAGCGGGGGGATTTTACGAGCAGTACTTC
once	NA	TRBV6-2/TRBV6-3	TRBJ1-5	CASSYSRLTAQPQHF	TGTGCCAGCAGTTACTCAAGACTGACAGCCCAGCCCCAGCATTTT
NA	NA	TRBV28	TRBJ2-3	CASSFGSRNTDTQYF	TGTGCCAGCAGCTTCGGGAGCCGAAACACAGATACGCAGTATTTT
NA	TRBD1	TRBV9	TRBJ2-1	CASSVGSPGQLFEQFF	TGTGCCAGCAGCGTAGGCTCGCCGGGACAGCTTTTCGAGCAGTTCTTC
NA	TRBD1	TRBV11-3	TRBJ1-1	CASSPGQGVTTEAFF	TGTGCCAGCAGCCCCGGACAGGGGGTTACCACTGAAGCTTTCTTT
NA	NA	TRBV28	TRBJ2-1	CASSLRGEQFF	TGTGCCAGCAGTTTACGCGGTGAGCAGTTCTTC